This T cell receptor beta chain emerged from a study of Ad26.COV2.S vaccination and SARS-CoV-2 variants. In the study overall: The Ad26.COV2.S arm of the COV1001 trial was where the donor was placed. Regarding the study as a whole: Placebo recipients and vaccine recipients were similar in non-spike TCR breadth.

This clone was seen once. Antigen unknown. TCRdb's table, derived via immunoSEQ multiplex PCR, lists solely in-frame clones and lacks some. The sample lists around 340,000 clones, around 90% occurring once. The CDR3 extends over 16 amino acids. Looked up from germline, CDR1 is MNHEY and CDR2 is SVGEGT. After removal of 4 bases from V and 7 bases from J, the junction contained 8 bases not matched to a gene. Treatment specified: 15 to 20 received Ad26.COV2.S at low or high dose, single or two shots; 5 received placebo; per-sample allocation not given. Repertoires come from day 63 after the first vaccine or placebo injection.

The source of this sequence is a person between 18 and 65 years old who received the Ad26.COV2.S COVID-19 vaccine or a placebo. The chain couples TRBV6-2 or TRBV6-3 to TRBJ2-2; 11 bases are shared with TRBD1. Sample: peripheral blood, taken in a trial of Ad26.COV2.S vaccine versus placebo. The CDR3 is CASSFGTGGFIGELFF. DNA for the CDR3: TGTGCCAGCAGTTTCGGGACAGGGGGGTTTATCGGGGAGCTGTTTTTT.